The present TCR beta chain was sequenced within a study of blood T cell repertoires in COVID-19. Study at large: The origin of the acute and convalescent COVID-19 samples was the United States, Italy and Spain.

The germline V gene has CDR1 SGHVS and CDR2 FQNEAQ. V shed 5 bases and J shed 3 bases, with 19 bases lying between them. The CDR3 extends over 16 amino acids. Clones were read by immunoSEQ multiplex PCR, and TCRdb kept only the in-frame ones, dropping some. The table has over 85,000 clones, approximately 80% seen once. The material sequenced was peripheral blood. The chain has TRBV7-8 and TRBJ1-1, with no clear D. This TCR came from a man in his fifties or sixties with acute or convalescent COVID-19. The CDR3 bases are TGTGCCAGCAGCCCCTATCGGTTTTCCTCCTACACTGAAGCTTTCTTT. Amino acids: CASSPYRFSSYTEAFF.